This T cell receptor beta chain was retrieved from a study of glioma-infiltrating T cells (TCRdb year 2016). Broadly, across the study: Sequencing of TCR alpha- and beta-chain repertoires was performed on glioma tissue, on non-neoplastic brain tissue, and on matched peripheral blood mononuclear cells. To measure how far tissue and blood T-cell populations diverged, each tissue-infiltrating repertoire was compared against the peripheral blood repertoire of the same patient. The paired cohort comprised three low-grade glioma patients, about eight primary glioblastoma patients and three non-glioma patients contributing non-neoplastic brain tissue.

As for this clonotype: Its antigen is currently not known. Per-nucleotide qualities are absent, and no much larger clonotype sits a single base away. This beta chain is a stray read from a library made for alpha chains; its abundance is not meaningful.

The iRepertoire nested amplicon-rescue multiplex PCR (arm-PCR) platform was used to amplify TCR alpha and beta CDR3 regions from RNA. The input for one-step reverse transcription and amplification was about 85-400 ng of tissue mRNA or PBMC total RNA. Following bead purification, Illumina adapters were added by a secondary multiplex PCR, and the libraries were gel-purified between 200 and 400 bp. Libraries carried internal 6-nucleotide barcodes used for demultiplexing. Sequencing of the libraries was done on an Illumina MiSeq using 2x220 or 2x250 nucleotide paired-end reads. The authors processed their data as follows. Paired reads were merged with FLASH 1.2.11 and aligned to the GRCh37 human genome with BWA-MEM before extracting TRA and TRB reads. An IMGT-derived reference of cassette sequences and CDR3 motifs, with pseudogenes included, was used for V and J assignment. Three-frame translation of reads was performed, and productive CDR3s were defined as those with a C...FGXG motif and no stop codons. Clonotypes were defined as unique combinations of V-J cassette pair and CDR3 amino acid sequence. Filtering of reads was based on Hamming distance, with the threshold set by the sequence error rate of each sample in mapped regions. Using fastp at Q25 and MiXCR, TCRdb reprocessed the public reads and kept productive beta chains. Identical CDR3 protein sequences are pooled into one entry, listed with their most common genes and DNA. V and J calls and clone size were set by TCRdb, not the authors. Here the sample has some 4,200 distinct CDR3 sequences; around 92% occur a single time. The top ten clonotypes cover about a quarter of the sample.

Points the paper makes about the study in general: Tissue and blood shared very few CDR3 sequences, a result attributed to high CDR3 diversity and limited sampling. VJ-independent divergence between tissue and blood was lower than expected in non-neoplastic patients but higher than expected in all gliomas, particularly low-grade gliomas. Group comparisons were based on small numbers of patients: three non-neoplastic, three low-grade glioma and several glioblastoma patients.

Taken from cysteine to phenylalanine, the CDR3 has 14 residues. Only the CDR3 portion is preserved as DNA: 42 bases, with reading frame beginning at the first base. Trimming takes 6 bases from V and 1 base from J, and the germline ends sit 12 bases apart. CDR1 and CDR2, per the germline V gene (reference sequence), are MNHEY and SMNVEV. The receptor's source is a human donor with low-grade glioma or glioblastoma, undergoing nonglioma brain surgery, or in good health (not recorded which). Sequencing input: glioma tissue, nonneoplastic brain tissue, or PBMCs (not recorded which). The rearranged chain carries TRBV27 and TRBJ1-1; TRBD1 is a weak D gene call, 5 bases matching. CDR3 loop: CASSAGSSNTEAFF. The bases are TGTGCCAGCAGCGCAGGGAGCTCGAACACTGAAGCTTTCTTT.